The present TCR beta chain was sequenced within a study of shared clonotypes between healthy human individuals. Study findings and constraints: The sharing of 4.5% to 5.5% of naive CD4 clonotypes was seen across a few donors. An anticipated effect of sequencing depth on clonotype sharing among donors was recognized.

J was trimmed by 7 bases and V by 2 bases; bases with no gene match: 7. The germline CDR1 and CDR2 sequences are MNHNS and SASEGT. The CDR3 extends over 15 amino acids. Terminally differentiated effector memory CD45RA+ cells were left out of the naive CD8 fraction, which was CD45RO-negative and positively selected for CCR7. With regard to this clone: What it recognizes is unknown.

Deep was the level at which the assay was run. Profiled with immunoSEQ multiplex PCR; TCRdb holds only in-frame clones, not every one. The table shows approximately 1.9 million clones, with just under 95% occurring only once. The V call is TRBV6-1, the J call TRBJ2-1, with 8 bases that match TRBD1. Sequencing used naive CD8+ T cells from PBMCs. This TCR was recovered from a man aged 18 to 35 in good health. Some clones in this sample may be carry-over from other donors' samples. This chain's CDR3 is CASSERAGGLNEQFF. The CDR3 region has the DNA TGTGCCAGCAGTGAAAGGGCAGGGGGCTTAAATGAGCAGTTCTTC.